This T cell receptor (beta chain) was obtained from a study of T cells in Graves' hyperthyroidism and ophthalmopathy. There are many counts of this clonotype. The CDR3 contains 14 residues. The V gene's germline CDR1 is KGHSH and CDR2 LQKENI. V was trimmed by 6 bases and J by 2 bases, leaving 13 bases between them. RNA transcripts gave rise to amplified TCR beta CDR3 regions. HTBI primers were employed in a first-round RT-PCR of the TCR CDR3. MiXCR, run by TCRdb on the multiplex PCR reads, gives a single entry per CDR3 protein. Among some 620,000 distinct CDR3 sequences, around 15% were seen once, and the ten largest hold approximately 3.8%.

Sequenced input: blood. This TCR was recovered from a young woman with Graves' hyperthyroidism. The V call is TRBV18, the J call TRBJ1-1; a weak D match, TRBD1 (5 bases). DNA of the CDR3: TGTGCCAGCTCGCGGGGGACGGCAAACACTGAAGCTTTCTTT. It translates to CASSRGTANTEAFF.